The present entry profiles one TCR beta chain with its context. From germline, CDR1 is SEHNR and CDR2 FQNEAQ (reference sequence). V lost 6 bases and J lost 3; bases outside the gene matches: 11. The CDR3 has 15 residues. The data originate from a study of blood T cell repertoires in COVID-19. Study-level background: Donors in the United States, Italy and Spain gave samples during acute or convalescent COVID-19. Sample material is recorded as cDNA or gDNA derived from T cells, B-cell-depleted T cells, or PBMCs.

Assay used: immunoSEQ multiplex PCR; TCRdb lists only in-frame clones, some missing. The table records a few hundred thousand clones, around four fifths of them present only once. This chain joins TRBV7-9 and TRBJ2-7; TRBD2 matches 7 bases. The receptor comes from a woman between 45 and 65 years old with acute or convalescent COVID-19. Sequenced sample: peripheral blood. In DNA, the CDR3 is TGTGCCAGCAGTCAAGCGGGACCAGCCCTCTACGAGCAGTACTTC. It is translated as CASSQAGPALYEQYF.